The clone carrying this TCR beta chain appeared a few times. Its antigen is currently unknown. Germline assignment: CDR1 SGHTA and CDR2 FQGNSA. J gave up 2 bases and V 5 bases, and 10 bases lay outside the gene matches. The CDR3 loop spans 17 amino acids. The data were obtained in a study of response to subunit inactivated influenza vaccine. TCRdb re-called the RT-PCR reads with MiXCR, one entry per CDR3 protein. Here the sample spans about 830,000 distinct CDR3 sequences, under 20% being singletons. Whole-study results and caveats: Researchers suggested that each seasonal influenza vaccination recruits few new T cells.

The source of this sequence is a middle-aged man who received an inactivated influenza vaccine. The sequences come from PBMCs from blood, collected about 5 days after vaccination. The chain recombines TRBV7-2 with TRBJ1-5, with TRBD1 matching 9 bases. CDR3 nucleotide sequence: TGTGCCAGCAGCCTCCGGGACAGGGTTCGGGGCAATCAGCCCCAGCATTTT. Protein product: CASSLRDRVRGNQPQHF.